This note documents a single T cell receptor beta chain sequence. This entry is derived from a study of T-cell reconstitution after alpha-beta-depleted transplantation in children. This CDR3 has 14 residues. Germline CDR1 reads MNHNS; CDR2 reads SASEGT. Between the trimmed V and J ends, which lost 7 bases and 2 bases, there was a span of 13 bases. Molecular barcoding with unique molecular identifiers was used for the TCRbeta library. TCRdb re-analysed the PCR reads in MiXCR, keeping a single row per CDR3 protein. This table holds 380,000 or so distinct CDR3 sequences, 13% found once. This material consisted of PBMCs, taken from the stem cell graft. This clonotype was sampled from a human donor who donated a stem cell graft to a child with Fanconi anemia. The V gene is TRBV6-1, the J gene TRBJ2-3; D is perhaps TRBD2 (6 bases). In nucleotides, the CDR3 is TGTGCCAGCATGGACCGGGGACTCACAGATACGCAGTATTTT. Translating gives CASMDRGLTDTQYF.